This TCR beta chain was captured in a study of blood T cell repertoires in COVID-19. Study details: Sites across the United States, Italy and Spain contributed samples from acute and convalescent COVID-19. T cells, B-cell-depleted T cells, or PBMCs supplied cDNA or gDNA.

Germline V CDR1 and CDR2: SGHKS, YYEKEE (reference sequence). The trim removed 6 bases at V and 5 bases at J, leaving 5 bases unmatched. This CDR3 spans 13 amino acids. Only in-frame clones appear in the TCRdb table, and some are missing; sequencing was by immunoSEQ multiplex PCR. In the table there are about 220,000 clones, 70% to 85% of which are singletons. Sequencing was performed on peripheral blood. The V gene is TRBV5-5, the J gene TRBJ1-1; 9 bases are a match to TRBD1. The sequence derives from a man aged 50 to 60 with active or convalescent COVID-19. DNA of the CDR3: TGTGCCAGCATCCCCGGACAGGGGACTGAAGCTTTCTTT. Protein sequence: CASIPGQGTEAFF.